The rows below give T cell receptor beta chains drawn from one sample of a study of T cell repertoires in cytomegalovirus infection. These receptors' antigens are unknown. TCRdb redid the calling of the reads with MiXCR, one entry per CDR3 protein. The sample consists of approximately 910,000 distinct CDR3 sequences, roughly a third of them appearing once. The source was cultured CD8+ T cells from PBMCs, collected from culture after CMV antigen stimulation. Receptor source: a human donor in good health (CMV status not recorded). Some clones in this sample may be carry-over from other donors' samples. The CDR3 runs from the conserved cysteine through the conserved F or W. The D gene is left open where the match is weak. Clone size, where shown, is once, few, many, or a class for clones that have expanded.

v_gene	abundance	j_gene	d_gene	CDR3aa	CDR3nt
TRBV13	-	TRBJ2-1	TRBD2	CASRGLDAYNEQFF	TGTGCCAGCCGGGGACTAGACGCCTACAATGAGCAGTTCTTC
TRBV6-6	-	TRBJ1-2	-	CASSYFELANYGYTF	TGTGCCAGCAGTTACTTTGAGTTAGCTAACTATGGCTACACCTTC
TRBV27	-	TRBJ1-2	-	CASSASGEGYGYTF	TGTGCCAGCAGCGCCTCTGGGGAGGGCTATGGCTACACCTTC
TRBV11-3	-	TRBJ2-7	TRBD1	CASSTGTGGLYEQYF	TGTGCCAGCAGCACCGGGACAGGGGGCCTTTACGAGCAGTACTTC
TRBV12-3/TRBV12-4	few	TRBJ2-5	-	CASSPDTKVETQYF	TGTGCCAGCAGCCCAGATACCAAGGTGGAGACCCAGTACTTC
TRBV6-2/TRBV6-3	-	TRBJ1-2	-	CASSYSKDQGYGYTF	TGTGCCAGCAGTTACTCGAAGGATCAGGGCTATGGCTACACCTTC
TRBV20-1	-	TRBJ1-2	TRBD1	CSAIGTGGGYTF	TGCAGTGCTATTGGGACAGGGGGTGGCTACACCTTC
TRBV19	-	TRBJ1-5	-	CASSIVFGFGEPQHF	TGTGCCAGTAGTATAGTCTTTGGCTTCGGGGAGCCCCAGCATTTT
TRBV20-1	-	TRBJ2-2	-	CSARVAGQGLGTGELFF	TGCAGTGCTAGAGTAGCAGGTCAAGGTCTTGGGACCGGGGAGCTGTTTTTT
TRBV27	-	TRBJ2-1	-	CASSLILGMSSYNEQFF	TGTGCCAGCAGTTTAATCCTCGGAATGTCCTCCTACAATGAGCAGTTCTTC
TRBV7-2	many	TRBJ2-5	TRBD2	CASIPPGGGETQYF	TGTGCCAGCATCCCCCCGGGGGGTGGGGAGACCCAGTACTTC
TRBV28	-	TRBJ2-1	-	CASSLVIETYNEQFF	TGTGCCAGCAGTTTAGTGATCGAAACCTACAATGAGCAGTTCTTC
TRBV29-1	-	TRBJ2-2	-	CSVHQLKGSRGELFF	TGCAGCGTCCATCAACTCAAGGGGAGTCGGGGGGAGCTGTTTTTT
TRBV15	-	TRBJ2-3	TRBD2	CATSRDISWTSGGRDTQYF	TGTGCCACCAGCAGAGATATCTCCTGGACTAGCGGGGGGAGAGATACGCAGTATTTT
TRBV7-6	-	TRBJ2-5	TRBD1	CASSVSRTGSQETQYF	TGTGCCAGCAGCGTTTCTCGGACAGGGTCTCAAGAGACCCAGTACTTC
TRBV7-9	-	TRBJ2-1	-	CASGRVNEQFF	TGTGCCAGCGGACGGGTTAATGAGCAGTTCTTC
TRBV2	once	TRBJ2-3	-	CASNKGGGTDTQYF	TGTGCCAGCAATAAGGGGGGAGGCACAGATACGCAGTATTTT
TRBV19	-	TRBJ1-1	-	CASIGEAEAFF	TGTGCCAGTATAGGGGAGGCTGAAGCTTTCTTT
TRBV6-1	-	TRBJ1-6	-	CATIGTYNSPLHF	TGTGCCACTATCGGGACTTATAATTCACCCCTCCACTTT
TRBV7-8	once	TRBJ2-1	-	CASAPPAGPYNEQFF	TGTGCCAGCGCCCCTCCGGCGGGCCCCTACAATGAGCAGTTCTTC
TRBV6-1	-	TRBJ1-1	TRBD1	CASLRGDRGMNTEAFF	TGTGCCTCCTTACGGGGGGACAGGGGAATGAACACTGAAGCTTTCTTT
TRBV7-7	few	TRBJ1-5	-	CASSLGGTMGQPQHF	TGTGCTAGCAGCTTAGGGGGGACGATGGGTCAGCCCCAGCATTTT
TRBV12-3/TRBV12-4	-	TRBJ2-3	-	CASSFLEDTQYF	TGTGCCAGCAGTTTTTTGGAAGATACGCAGTATTTT
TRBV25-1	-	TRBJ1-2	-	CASSEVRQGLVGYTF	TGTGCCAGCAGTGAAGTTCGGCAGGGCTTAGTGGGCTACACCTTC
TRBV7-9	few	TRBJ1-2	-	CASSPLGGVWSNYGYTF	TGTGCCAGCAGCCCCCTGGGGGGGGTCTGGTCGAACTATGGCTACACCTTC
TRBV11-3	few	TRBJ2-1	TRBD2	CASSFGVGSLAGGRYNEQFF	TGTGCCAGCAGCTTCGGGGTTGGAAGTTTAGCGGGGGGGAGGTACAATGAGCAGTTCTTC
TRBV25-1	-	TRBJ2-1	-	CASSELDEQFF	TGTGCCAGCAGTGAATTGGATGAGCAGTTCTTC
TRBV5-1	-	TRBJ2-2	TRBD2	CASSLAGEGTGELFF	TGCGCCAGCAGTTTAGCGGGGGAAGGCACCGGGGAGCTGTTTTTT
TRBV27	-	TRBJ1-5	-	CASSWQGGQPQHF	TGTGCCAGCAGTTGGCAGGGAGGGCAGCCCCAGCATTTT
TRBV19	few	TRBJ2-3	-	CASKEGLSTDTQYF	TGTGCCAGTAAGGAGGGGCTGAGCACAGATACGCAGTATTTT
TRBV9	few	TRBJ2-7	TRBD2	CASSVAGAGGLHEQYF	TGTGCCAGCAGCGTAGCGGGAGCGGGGGGGCTCCACGAGCAGTACTTC
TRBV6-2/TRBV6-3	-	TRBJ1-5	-	CASSYAPIDSNQPQHF	TGTGCCAGCAGTTACGCGCCAATCGATAGCAATCAGCCCCAGCATTTT
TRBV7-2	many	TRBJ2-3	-	CASSSRGADTQYF	TGTGCCAGCAGCTCCCGGGGAGCAGATACGCAGTATTTT
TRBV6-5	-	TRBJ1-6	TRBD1	CASSYSGTGVLNSPLHF	TGTGCCAGCAGTTACTCCGGGACAGGGGTCCTTAATTCACCCCTCCACTTT
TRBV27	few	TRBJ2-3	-	CASSLLGHATLTDTQYF	TGTGCCAGCAGTTTATTAGGACATGCAACCCTCACAGATACGCAGTATTTT
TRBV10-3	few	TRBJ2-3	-	CAISESGRGRTDTQYF	TGTGCCATCAGTGAGTCGGGGCGGGGGCGCACAGATACGCAGTATTTT
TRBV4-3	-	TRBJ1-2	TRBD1	CASSQTPSYGTGGFEVNYGYTF	TGCGCCAGCAGCCAGACCCCCTCCTACGGGACAGGGGGATTTGAGGTTAACTATGGCTACACCTTC
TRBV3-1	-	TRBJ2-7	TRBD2	CASSQVPSSGSSYEQYF	TGTGCCAGCAGCCAAGTCCCGTCGAGCGGGAGCTCCTACGAGCAGTACTTC
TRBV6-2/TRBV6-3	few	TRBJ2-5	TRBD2	CASSSGGAKTQYF	TGTGCCAGCAGTAGCGGGGGGGCCAAGACCCAGTACTTC
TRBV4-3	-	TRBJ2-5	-	CASSHLGGVETQYF	TGCGCCAGCAGCCACTTAGGGGGGGTAGAGACCCAGTACTTC
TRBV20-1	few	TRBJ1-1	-	CSATPRTANTEAFF	TGCAGTGCCACCCCCAGGACAGCGAACACTGAAGCTTTCTTT
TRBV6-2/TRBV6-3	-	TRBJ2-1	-	CASSGGDGEQFF	TGTGCCAGCTCAGGTGGGGATGGCGAGCAGTTCTTC
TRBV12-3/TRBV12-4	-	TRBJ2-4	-	CASSFGENIQYF	TGTGCCAGCAGTTTTGGGGAAAACATTCAGTACTTC
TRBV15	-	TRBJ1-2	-	CATSREPGHGYTF	TGTGCCACCAGCAGAGAACCAGGGCACGGCTACACCTTC
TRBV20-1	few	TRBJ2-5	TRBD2	CSVTWGLGDEETQYF	TGCAGTGTAACCTGGGGACTAGGGGACGAAGAGACCCAGTACTTC
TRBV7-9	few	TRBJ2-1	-	CASSLISTHNEQFF	TGTGCCAGCAGCTTAATTTCTACCCACAATGAGCAGTTCTTC
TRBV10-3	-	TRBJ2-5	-	CAISEADTEQETQYF	TGTGCCATCAGTGAGGCGGACACGGAACAAGAGACCCAGTACTTC